The sequence of this T cell receptor (beta chain) was determined in a study of blood T cell repertoires in COVID-19. Study at large: The origin of the acute and convalescent COVID-19 samples was the United States, Italy and Spain. PBMCs, B-cell-depleted T cells, or T cells provided the cDNA or gDNA that made up the material.

Per the original methods: Amplification from reference gene primers served as the basis for estimated nucleated cell counts. Method: immunoSEQ multiplex PCR; TCRdb's copy keeps in-frame clones and lacks some. From that table come the V and J calls and clone size; the DNA was used to work out D and trimming. The data contain about 59,000 clones, 73% of them singletons. V was pared by 2 bases and J by 8 bases, with 7 bases of the junction left unmatched. The CDR3 totals 15 residues. Germline V gene sequence: CDR1 SEHNR, CDR2 FQNEAQ (reference sequence). The chain recombines TRBV7-9 with TRBJ1-2, with TRBD1 matching over 11 bases. Sequencing was carried out using peripheral blood. This clonotype was sampled from a woman between 70 and 85 years old with acute or convalescent COVID-19. CDR3 region: CASSLKQGQGGGYTF. The DNA for the CDR3 is TGTGCCAGCAGCTTAAAGCAGGGACAGGGGGGAGGCTACACCTTC.